Described below is a single T cell receptor (beta chain) sequence and its context. The library came from three nested PCR rounds adapted from ARM-PCR protocols. TCRdb used MiXCR to reprocess the multiplex PCR reads, holding one entry per CDR3 protein. The sample includes 65,000 to 90,000 distinct CDR3 sequences, 80% to 85% of them seen just once. The template was RNA from unsorted bulk tissue. Germline loops: CDR1 SGHRS, CDR2 YFSETQ. The length of the CDR3 is 14 residues. V was clipped by 1 base and J by 5 bases, with 13 bases between them. The entry originates in a study of tumor and adjacent non-tumor tissue in lung cancer. About the research overall: There were approximately twelve adenocarcinoma, a couple of squamous cell carcinoma and 1 small cell lung cancer cases. Each sample yielded approximately 4 million productive TCRbeta reads on average.

The sequencing sample was made of lung tumor tissue. The V and J genes are TRBV5-1 and TRBJ2-7, with no clear D. The clonotype originates from a woman between 45 and 65 years old with non-small cell lung cancer. This CDR3 reads CASSLSDTLDEQYF. DNA of the CDR3: TGCGCCAGCAGCTTGAGCGACACGCTCGACGAGCAGTACTTC.